A single TCR beta chain is shown here with its context. TCR beta CDR3 regions were amplified from RNA transcripts. Carried out on the TCR CDR3, a first-round RT-PCR used the HTBI primer set. TCRdb re-derived calls from the multiplex PCR reads in MiXCR, one entry per CDR3 protein. The sample has more than 500,000 distinct CDR3 sequences; under 20% are singletons. The sample is drawn from a study of T cells in Graves' hyperthyroidism and ophthalmopathy. CDR3 length: 14 residues. V shed 7 bases and J shed 2 bases, with 14 bases lying between them. The rearrangement links TRBV12-3 or TRBV12-4 to TRBJ1-1; no clear D. The sequence came from a woman under 40 with Graves' hyperthyroidism. Specimen: blood. CDR3 in DNA: TGTGCCAGCACCGGACGGACCTACAACACTGAAGCTTTCTTT. Amino acids: CASTGRTYNTEAFF.